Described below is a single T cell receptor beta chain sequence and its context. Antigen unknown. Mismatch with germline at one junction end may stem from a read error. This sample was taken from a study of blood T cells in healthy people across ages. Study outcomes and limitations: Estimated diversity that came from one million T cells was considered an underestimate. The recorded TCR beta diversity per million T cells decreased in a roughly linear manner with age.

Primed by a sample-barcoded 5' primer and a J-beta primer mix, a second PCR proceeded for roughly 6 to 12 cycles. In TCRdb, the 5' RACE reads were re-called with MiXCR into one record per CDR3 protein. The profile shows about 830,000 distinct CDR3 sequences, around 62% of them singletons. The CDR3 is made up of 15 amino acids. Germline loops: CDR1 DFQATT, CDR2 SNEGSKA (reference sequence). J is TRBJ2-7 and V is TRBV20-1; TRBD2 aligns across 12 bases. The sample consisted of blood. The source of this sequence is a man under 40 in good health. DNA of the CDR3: TGCAGTGCTAGAGGACTAGCGGGGGACTCCCACGAGCAGTACTTC. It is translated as CSARGLAGDSHEQYF.